This T cell receptor beta chain was sequenced for a study of T cells in Graves' hyperthyroidism and ophthalmopathy. The overall study: The blood sample was taken at first diagnosis, before treatment began.

RNA transcripts yielded amplified TCR beta CDR3 regions. The TCR CDR3 was amplified in a first-round RT-PCR using the HTBI primer set. TCRdb reanalysed the multiplex PCR reads using MiXCR and keeps one entry per CDR3 protein. This sample has 600,000 to 650,000 distinct CDR3 sequences, with around 20% found just once. This CDR3 is 15 amino acids long. Trimming left V 2 bases short and J 4 bases short, with 11 bases between. Germline-derived CDR1 and CDR2 are SGHTA and FQGTGA. Diagnostic decisions used clinical symptoms, serum thyroxine and TRAb, thyroid ultrasound and orbital computed tomography. The chain uses TRBV7-3 and TRBJ2-2, with D perhaps TRBD1 (6 bases). Sequences were obtained from blood. This TCR came from a man younger than 40 with Graves' ophthalmopathy. In nucleotides, the CDR3 is TGTGCCAGCAGCTTAGGGATCAGGGGCACCGGGGAGCTGTTTTTT. Its translation is CASSLGIRGTGELFF. Full variable domain (outside the CDR3, taken from reference TRBV7-3 and TRBJ2-2): GAGVSQTPSNKVTEKGKYVELRCDPISGHTALYWYRQSLGQGPEFLIYFQGTGAADDSGLPNDRFFAVRPEGSVSTLKIQRTERGDSAVYLCASSLGIRGTGELFFGEGSRLTVL.